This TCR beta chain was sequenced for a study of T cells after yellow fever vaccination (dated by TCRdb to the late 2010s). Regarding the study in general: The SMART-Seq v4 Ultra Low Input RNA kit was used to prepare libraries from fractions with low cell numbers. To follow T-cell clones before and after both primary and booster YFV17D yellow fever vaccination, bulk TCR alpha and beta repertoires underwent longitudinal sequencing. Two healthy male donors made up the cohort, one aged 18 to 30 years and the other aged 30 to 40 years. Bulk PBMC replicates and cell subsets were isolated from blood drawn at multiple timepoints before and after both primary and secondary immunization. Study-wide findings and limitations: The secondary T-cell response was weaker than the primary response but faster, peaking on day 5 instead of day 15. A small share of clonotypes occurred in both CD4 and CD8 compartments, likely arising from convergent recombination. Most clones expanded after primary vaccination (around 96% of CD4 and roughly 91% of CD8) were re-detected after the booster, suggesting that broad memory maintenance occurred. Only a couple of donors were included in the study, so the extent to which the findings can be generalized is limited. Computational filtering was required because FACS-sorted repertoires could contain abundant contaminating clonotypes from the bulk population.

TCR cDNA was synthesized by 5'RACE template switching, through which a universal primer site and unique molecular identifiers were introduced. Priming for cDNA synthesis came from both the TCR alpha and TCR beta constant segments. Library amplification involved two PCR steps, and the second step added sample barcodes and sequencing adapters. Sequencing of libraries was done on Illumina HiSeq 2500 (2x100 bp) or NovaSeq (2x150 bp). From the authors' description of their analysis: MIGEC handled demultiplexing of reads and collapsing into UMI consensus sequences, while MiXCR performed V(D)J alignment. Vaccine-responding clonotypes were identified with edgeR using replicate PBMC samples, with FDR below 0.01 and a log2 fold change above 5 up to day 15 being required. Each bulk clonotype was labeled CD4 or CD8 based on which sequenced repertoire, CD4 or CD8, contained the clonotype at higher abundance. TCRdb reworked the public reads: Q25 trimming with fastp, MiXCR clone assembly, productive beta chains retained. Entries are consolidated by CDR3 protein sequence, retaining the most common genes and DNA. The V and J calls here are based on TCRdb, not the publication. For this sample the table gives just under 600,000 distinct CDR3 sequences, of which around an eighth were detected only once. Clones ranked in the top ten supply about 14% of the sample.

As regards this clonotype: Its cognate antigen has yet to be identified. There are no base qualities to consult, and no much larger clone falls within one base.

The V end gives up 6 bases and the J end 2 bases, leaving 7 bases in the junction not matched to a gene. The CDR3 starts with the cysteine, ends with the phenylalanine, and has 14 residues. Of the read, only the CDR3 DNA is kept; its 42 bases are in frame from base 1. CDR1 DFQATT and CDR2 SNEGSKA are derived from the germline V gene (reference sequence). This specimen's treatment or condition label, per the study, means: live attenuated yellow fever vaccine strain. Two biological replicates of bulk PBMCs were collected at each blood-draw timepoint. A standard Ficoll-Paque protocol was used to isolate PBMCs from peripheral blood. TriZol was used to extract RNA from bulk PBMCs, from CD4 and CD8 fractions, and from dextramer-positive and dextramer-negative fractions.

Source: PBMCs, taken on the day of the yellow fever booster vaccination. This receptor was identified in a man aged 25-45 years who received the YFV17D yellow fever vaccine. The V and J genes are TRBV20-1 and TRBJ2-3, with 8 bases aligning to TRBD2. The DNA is TGCAGTGCGGGAATTAGCGGGACCACAGATACGCAGTATTTT. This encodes CSAGISGTTDTQYF.